A single sample is the source of the 28 T cell receptor beta chains below, sequenced in a study of shared clonotypes between healthy human individuals. Naivety among CD8 cells was defined by CD45RO negativity and positive CCR7 selection, thereby excluding terminally differentiated effector memory CD45RA+ cells. Only in-frame clones appear in the TCRdb table, and some are missing; sequencing was by immunoSEQ multiplex PCR. This table has nearly 2 million clones, about 95% appearing once. Sequences were obtained from naive CD8+ T cells sorted from blood. These receptors came from a man between 18 and 35 years old in good health.

Concerning this clone: Other DNA sequences within the sample encode an identical CDR3. V is TRBV9 and J is TRBJ1-1; D remains unclear. CDR1 is SGDLS and CDR2 is YYNGEE in the germline V gene. The CDR3 length is 13 residues. Trimming pared 0 bases from V and 5 bases from J, leaving 8 bases between. The CDR3 here is CASSVGTATEAFF. The CDR3 region has the DNA TGTGCCAGCAGCGTAGGAACCGCTACTGAAGCTTTCTTT.

The CDR3 bases are TGTGCCAGTAGTACGGACGGGAGAGAGCAGTACTTC. Its translation: CASSTDGREQYF. This sequence joins TRBV19 and TRBJ2-7; possible D gene TRBD2, 6 bases. V was trimmed by 4 bases and J by 7 bases, leaving 11 bases between them. Germline CDR1 and CDR2: LNHDA and SQIVND (reference sequence). This CDR3 contains 12 residues.

To note about this clone: Other DNA sequences within the sample encode an identical CDR3. The chain carries TRBV6-6 and TRBJ2-2, with TRBD2 matching over 7 bases. CDR3 length: 14 residues. Losses at the gene ends were 4 bases for V and 4 bases for J; bases not matched to a gene: 3. Germline V lookup: CDR1 MNHNY, CDR2 SVGAGI (reference sequence). The CDR3 here is CASSSGGGTGELFF. CDR3 nucleotide sequence: TGTGCCAGCAGTTCCGGCGGGGGCACCGGGGAGCTGTTTTTT.

This clone came up a few times. The J gene is TRBJ2-2, the V gene TRBV6-6; possibly TRBD1 for D (6 bases). Trimming removed 4 bases from V and 6 bases from J, with 12 bases in between. Germline CDR1 MNHNY, CDR2 SVGAGI (reference sequence). The length of the CDR3 is 14 residues. CDR3 DNA: TGTGCCAGCAGTTCCGACAGGTTTCCCGGGGAGCTGTTTTTT. It codes for CASSSDRFPGELFF.

The rearrangement uses TRBV7-9 and TRBJ2-3, with a tentative D call TRBD2 (5 bases). V lost 6 bases, J lost 1 base, and 11 bases lay in between. The CDR3 consists of 14 residues. Germline CDR1 is SEHNR and CDR2 is FQNEAQ (reference sequence). CDR3 residues: CASRGNGGTDTQYF. Written as DNA, the CDR3 is TGTGCCAGCAGGGGGAACGGGGGCACAGATACGCAGTATTTT.

This chain uses TRBV2 with TRBJ1-1, with a tentative D call TRBD1 (6 bases). Germline CDR1 SNHLY, CDR2 FYNNEI. The V and J ends lost 8 bases and 1 base respectively, with 11 bases between them. The CDR3 spans 13 residues. Here the CDR3 reads CASGGTTNTEAFF. Here the CDR3 DNA reads TGTGCCAGCGGCGGGACAACGAACACTGAAGCTTTCTTT.

The genes are TRBV27 and TRBJ1-6; possible D gene TRBD1, 6 bases. Trimming removed 2 bases at V and 7 bases at J, with 15 bases between. CDR1 and CDR2 (germline): MNHEY, SMNVEV (reference sequence). This CDR3 has 16 residues. CDR3 DNA: TGTGCCAGCAGTTTAACGGGGGCAGAGGGGAATTCACCCCTCCACTTT. Translating it yields CASSLTGAEGNSPLHF.

V and J are TRBV15 and TRBJ2-7, with D possibly called TRBD1 or TRBD2 (5 bases each). There are 12 residues in the CDR3. V lost 8 bases and J lost 5, with 13 bases in between. From germline, CDR1 is LNHNV and CDR2 YYDKDF (reference sequence). The CDR3 spells CATEGLGNEQYF. CDR3 coding DNA: TGTGCCACCGAGGGGCTCGGAAACGAGCAGTACTTC.

This clone was seen a single time. V and J are TRBV11-1 and TRBJ2-7; TRBD1 might be the D (5 bases). The CDR3 covers 12 residues. Germline V lookup: CDR1 SGHAT, CDR2 FQDESV (reference sequence). V was shortened by 5 bases and J by 7 bases, with 12 bases between the two germline ends. DNA for the CDR3: TGTGCCAGCAGCCCAGGGTTACGGGAGCAGTACTTC. Its protein is CASSPGLREQYF.

The gene calls are TRBV30 and TRBJ1-2; 8 positions match TRBD1. Germline trimming cut 5 bases from V and 10 bases from J; bases unmatched to any gene: 6. CDR3 length: 11 residues. CDR1 GTSNPN and CDR2 SVGIG come from the germline V gene (reference sequence). CDR3 DNA sequence: TGTGCCTGGGTCCAGGGGGCTCTCTACACCTTC. Its translation is CAWVQGALYTF.

The gene calls are TRBV10-2 and TRBJ1-6; D unclear. This CDR3 is 15 amino acids long. Germline V lookup: CDR1 WSHSY, CDR2 SAAADI. Trimming left V 6 bases short and J 0 bases short, with 9 bases between. The DNA of the CDR3 is TGCGCCAGCAGGGAGGGTAGCTCCTATAATTCACCCCTCCACTTT. Encoded protein: CASREGSSYNSPLHF.

A note on this clone: Distinct nucleotide sequences in the sample also encode this CDR3. V and J are TRBV28 and TRBJ2-1, with D possibly TRBD1 on 6 matching bases. CDR3 length: 14 residues. Trimming cost V 6 bases and J 4 bases, with 13 bases left between them. In germline, CDR1 is MDHEN, CDR2 SYDVKM. DNA of the CDR3: TGTGCCAGCAGCCCAAGGACAGTTTACAATGAGCAGTTCTTC. Translated, it gives CASSPRTVYNEQFF.

The rearrangement joins TRBV11-2 to TRBJ2-7, with D perhaps being TRBD1 or TRBD2 (7 bases each). CDR1 is SGHAT and CDR2 is FQNNGV in the germline V gene. The V end lost 2 bases, the J end lost 2 bases, and 13 bases lay between the germline ends. This CDR3 contains 15 residues. CDR3 DNA: TGTGCCAGCAGCTTACAGGGGGGAGGGACCTACGAGCAGTACTTC. This translates into CASSLQGGGTYEQYF. Together with reference TRBV11-2 and TRBJ2-7, the CDR3 gives the full variable domain: EAGVAQSPRYKIIEKRQSVAFWCNPISGHATLYWYQQILGQGPKLLIQFQNNGVVDDSQLPKDRFSAERLKGVDSTLKIQPAKLEDSAVYLCASSLQGGGTYEQYFGPGTRLTVT.

The V call is TRBV4-1, the J call TRBJ1-1, with D uncertain. This CDR3 spans 15 amino acids. V was trimmed by 4 bases and J by 1 base, leaving 13 bases between them. Germline CDR1 reads MGHRA; CDR2 reads YSYEKL. DNA for the CDR3: TGCGCCAGCAGCCCCCTTGAGGACGGGAACACTGAAGCTTTCTTT. This translates into CASSPLEDGNTEAFF.

V and J are TRBV30 and TRBJ2-3, with D perhaps matching TRBD2 (6 bases). With 4 bases removed from V and 0 bases from J, the gap between germline ends came to 17 bases. Germline CDR1 reads GTSNPN; CDR2 reads SVGIG (reference sequence). The CDR3 is made up of 16 amino acids. CDR3 loop: CAWNWGELASTDTQYF. DNA of the CDR3: TGTGCCTGGAATTGGGGGGAGTTGGCAAGCACAGATACGCAGTATTTT.

J is TRBJ2-5 and V is TRBV5-1; a possible D gene is TRBD1 (6 bases). The V and J ends lost 0 bases and 2 bases respectively, with 14 bases between them. The CDR3 has 16 amino acids. Looked up from germline, CDR1 is SGHRS and CDR2 is YFSETQ. DNA for the CDR3: TGCGCCAGCAGCTTGGCCCTCTCGGACAGTCAAGAGACCCAGTACTTC. Translation: CASSLALSDSQETQYF.

The chain uses TRBV11-2 and TRBJ1-6; tentative D call: TRBD1 (6 bases). Germline V gene sequence: CDR1 SGHAT, CDR2 FQNNGV. The CDR3 contains 17 residues. V lost 2 bases and J lost 0, with 11 bases in between. CDR3 sequence reads: CASSLMGASSYNSPLHF. CDR3 DNA: TGTGCCAGCAGCTTAATGGGGGCTAGCTCCTATAATTCACCCCTCCACTTT.

The V gene is TRBV15, the J gene TRBJ2-2; the D call may be TRBD1 or TRBD2 (6 bases each). The length of the CDR3 is 14 residues. Germline assignment: CDR1 LNHNV and CDR2 YYDKDF (reference sequence). Deletions cut 5 bases from V and 4 bases from J, with 11 bases between. The CDR3 is CATSAGGRTGELFF. The CDR3 DNA reads TGTGCCACCAGCGCCGGGGGCCGCACCGGGGAGCTGTTTTTT.

The chain is built from TRBV19 and TRBJ2-1, with no clear D. Germline assignment: CDR1 LNHDA and CDR2 SQIVND (reference sequence). The V end was cut by 6 bases, the J end by 10 bases, with 13 bases between. The CDR3 length is 12 residues. CDR3 sequence: CASSDRIPEQFF. DNA of the CDR3: TGTGCCAGTAGCGACCGTATACCCGAGCAGTTCTTC.

The rearrangement joins TRBV9 to TRBJ1-6; tentatively, D is TRBD1 (6 bases). Germline V gene lookup returns CDR1 SGDLS and CDR2 YYNGEE. This CDR3 comprises 16 residues. The germline V and J ends were trimmed by 4 bases and 6 bases, with 17 bases remaining between them. The CDR3 reads CASSKHRVPGNSPLHF. Written as DNA, the CDR3 is TGTGCCAGCAGCAAACACAGGGTGCCGGGTAATTCACCCCTCCACTTT.

The chain recombines TRBV7-9 with TRBJ2-7; D may be TRBD1 or TRBD2 (5 bases each). CDR3 length: 14 residues. The germline gives CDR1 SEHNR, CDR2 FQNEAQ (reference sequence). Trimming pared 6 bases from V and 2 bases from J, leaving 14 bases between. CDR3 loop: CASRSGTDTYEQYF. The CDR3 DNA sequence: TGTGCCAGCAGATCCGGGACCGATACCTACGAGCAGTACTTC.

As concerns this clone: This CDR3 is also generated by other DNA sequences in the sample. The chain carries TRBV11-3 and TRBJ2-7; TRBD2 matches at 7 bases. The trim removed 4 bases at V and 2 bases at J, leaving 5 bases unmatched. Germline lookup yields CDR1 SGHNT and CDR2 YENEEA. CDR3 length: 14 residues. The CDR3 loop reads CASSSRLAPYEQYF. The DNA for the CDR3 is TGTGCCAGCAGCTCGCGACTAGCTCCCTACGAGCAGTACTTC.

The V call is TRBV5-1, the J call TRBJ2-7; 11 bases line up with TRBD1. V lost 4 bases and J lost 4; bases outside the gene matches: 4. Germline V gene data show CDR1 as SGHRS and CDR2 as YFSETQ. The length of the CDR3 is 14 residues. CDR3 sequence: CASSQGTGGYEQYF. The CDR3 coding sequence is TGCGCCAGCAGCCAGGGGACAGGGGGGTACGAGCAGTACTTC.

In regard to this clone: Other nucleotide sequences in the sample specify the same CDR3. The J gene is TRBJ2-2, the V gene TRBV29-1; possible D gene TRBD1, 5 bases. V lost 6 bases and J 1 base, leaving 9 bases between the germline ends. Germline lookup yields CDR1 SQVTM and CDR2 ANQGSEA. The CDR3 totals 13 residues. CDR3 in amino acids: CSVVRENTGELFF. CDR3 DNA sequence: TGCAGCGTGGTCAGGGAGAACACCGGGGAGCTGTTTTTT.

V is TRBV7-9 and J is TRBJ1-5, with a tentative D call TRBD1 (5 bases). The ends were cut back, 5 bases at V and 3 bases at J, with 20 bases in the middle. The CDR3 totals 17 residues. Germline V gene data show CDR1 as SEHNR and CDR2 as FQNEAQ (reference sequence). The CDR3 region has the DNA TGTGCCAGCAGCGGGGGGGGAGAAGTGGCCGACAATCAGCCCCAGCATTTT. Translating gives CASSGGGEVADNQPQHF.

Turning to this clone: This specimen includes other DNA sequences encoding the same CDR3. The chain uses TRBV28 and TRBJ2-7; TRBD2 is a possible D gene (5 bases). V was cut by 4 bases and J by 6 bases, with 13 bases left in between. The CDR3 has 13 residues. Germline CDR1 is MDHEN and CDR2 is SYDVKM. Here the CDR3 reads CASSSWTVGEQYF. Written as DNA, the CDR3 is TGTGCCAGCAGTTCCTGGACTGTAGGCGAGCAGTACTTC.

A remark on this clone: A read error may account for a junction end that differs from germline. This rearrangement joins TRBV2 to TRBJ1-2; no reliable D call. There are 15 residues in the CDR3. Germline CDR1 is SNHLY and CDR2 is FYNNEI. The CDR3 protein is CASSEGADADYRYTF. In DNA, the CDR3 is TGTGCCAGCAGTGAAGGGGCCGACGCGGACTATCGCTACACCTTC.

In this sample, this clone turned up once. The V gene is TRBV4-1, the J gene TRBJ2-7; 8 bases map to TRBD1. This CDR3 is 16 amino acids long. Germline loops: CDR1 MGHRA, CDR2 YSYEKL. V trimming: 2 bases; J trimming: 1 base; junction bases outside the gene matches: 7. CDR3 region: CASSQSNRGLSYEQYF. CDR3 nucleotides: TGCGCCAGCAGCCAATCAAACAGGGGGTTATCCTACGAGCAGTACTTC.